The present T cell receptor (beta chain) was sequenced within a study of OX40 agonist ivuxolimab in advanced cancers. Study details: Patients took ivuxolimab, an agonistic anti-OX40 (CD134) antibody.

This clone was counted a single time. Its specificity is unknown. Study-level points and caveats: In general, CD8+ T cells held more expanded clones than CD4+ did, on average. Relatively little clonal expansion, among the lowest observed, appeared in partial responders at 0.1-3.0 mg/kg. Clonal expansion by week 6 occurred in CD4+ and CD8+ blood T cells (at 0.1 to 3.0 mg/kg).

Generated by immunoSEQ multiplex PCR, the TCRdb table keeps only in-frame clones and is missing some. The sample carries 50,000 to 55,000 clones, almost 85% recorded once. The sequence derives from an adult with an advanced solid tumor such as melanoma, head and neck, liver or kidney cancer. Source: CD4+ or CD8+ T cells sorted from blood, taken in a trial of the OX40 agonist ivuxolimab.

The CDR3 sequence: CASSPIRDRGGETQYF. The CDR3, as DNA: TGTGCCAGTAGTCCCATCCGGGACAGGGGCGGTGAGACCCAGTACTTC. The chain links TRBV19 to TRBJ2-5; TRBD1 agrees at 10 bases. Germline assignment: CDR1 LNHDA and CDR2 SQIVND (reference sequence). The ends lost 5 bases at V and 5 bases at J; junction bases unmatched: 11. The CDR3 consists of 16 residues.